The T cell receptor (beta chain) described here comes from a study of shared clonotypes between healthy human individuals. Study results and limitations: The study's rarefaction showed incomplete sorted-subset sequencing despite large depth. Generally, naive subsets (rather than memory subsets) showed larger estimated richness. The researchers took only blood, and tissue repertoires probably look different.

Note on this clone: Its antigen is not known.

Trimming took off 1 base at V and 4 bases at J, with 15 bases between the two ends. The CDR3 is 16 residues long. CDR1 KGHSH and CDR2 LQKENI come from the germline V gene. Measured with immunoSEQ multiplex PCR; TCRdb has only the in-frame clones, and not every one. The sample shows approximately 1,000,000 clones, approximately 80% of them seen only once. The receptor was isolated from a man in his late teens or twenties in good health. Some clones in this sample may be carry-over from other donors' samples. Sample: memory CD4+ T cells from PBMCs. As to subset: CD45RA-negative fraction. The chain couples TRBV18 to TRBJ2-3; no clear D. CDR3 coding DNA: TGTGCCAGCTCACCACGGCAAAGCGATCGGGCAGATACGCAGTATTTT. Protein product: CASSPRQSDRADTQYF.